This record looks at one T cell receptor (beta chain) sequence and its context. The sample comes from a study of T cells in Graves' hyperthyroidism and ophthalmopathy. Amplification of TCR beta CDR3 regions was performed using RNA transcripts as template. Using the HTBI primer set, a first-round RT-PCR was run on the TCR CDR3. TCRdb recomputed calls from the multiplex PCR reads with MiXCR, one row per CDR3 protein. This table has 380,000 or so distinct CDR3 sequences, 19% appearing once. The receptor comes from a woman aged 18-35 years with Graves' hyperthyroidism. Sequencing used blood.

CDR3: CASSFGITGAIYGYTF. CDR3 nucleotide sequence: TGTGCCAGCAGTTTTGGCATTACGGGGGCGATCTATGGCTACACCTTC. The rearrangement links TRBV12-3 or TRBV12-4 to TRBJ1-2; possibly TRBD1 for D (6 bases). The CDR3 length is 16 residues. Trimming took 3 bases from V and 4 from J, leaving 18 bases between them.